This TCR beta chain was sequenced for a study of memory CD8 T cells in hepatitis C reinfection. Assay: immunoSEQ multiplex PCR; the TCRdb copy retains only in-frame clones and omits some. The table lists approximately 52,000 clones, roughly 91% of them singletons. As to time point: pre-reinfection, 55 to 20 weeks before reinfection detection. TCR sequencing was done directly ex vivo on sorted cells, without expansion in vitro. Sample: naive CD8+ T cells sorted from blood. This clonotype originated in a man aged 18 to 30 with hepatitis C virus infection.

DNA of the CDR3: TGCGCCAGCAGCTGGACAGGGCCCCAAAACACTGAAGCTTTCTTT. Translation gives CASSWTGPQNTEAFF. The rearrangement uses TRBV5-1 and TRBJ1-1, with TRBD1 identical over 8 bases. This CDR3 is built from 15 residues. V shed 3 bases, J shed 2 bases, and the junction held 6 bases outside the gene matches. Per the germline V gene, CDR1 is SGHRS and CDR2 is YFSETQ.